Below, one TCR beta chain is given with its context. Antigen: not known. CDR1 and CDR2 from the germline V gene are MNHEY and SMNVEV (reference sequence). The V and J ends lost 3 bases and 1 base respectively, with 10 bases between them. This CDR3 contains 15 residues. The data were taken from a study of cytomegalovirus exposure and HLA in healthy donors. Study-level findings and limits: One later analysis, an examination of the 120 validation repertoires, found that first-cohort TCR clusters tended to co-occur in them. Reportedly, diagnosis of cytomegalovirus status by the classifier showed high specificity and sensitivity. For most TCR sequences rarity was the rule, although some public TCRs occurred in many donors.

Assay used: immunoSEQ multiplex PCR; TCRdb lists only in-frame clones, some missing. This repertoire shows about 140,000 clones, about 91% found once; its top ten account for approximately 8%. The chain uses TRBV27 and TRBJ1-3; D gene uncertain. The sequenced sample was PBMCs. The receptor was isolated from a woman in her late teens or twenties in good health and CMV-seropositive. This CDR3 is CASSLAGGSGNTIYF. The CDR3 DNA reads TGTGCCAGCAGTTTGGCAGGAGGGTCTGGAAACACCATATATTTT.